The TCR beta chain under discussion was sequenced for a study of CD8 T cells in Susac syndrome (dated by TCRdb to between 2017 and 2020). General notes on the study: Repertoire sequencing was used to test whether CD8+ T cell activation and differentiation in Susac syndrome was antigen driven.

The research as a whole found: The TCR sequencing and HLA analysis was acknowledged to have included a relatively small number of individuals.

Concerning this clonotype: Its antigen is currently not known. It has no much larger one-base neighbor in the sample; base qualities were not kept.

High-throughput TCR beta sequencing profiled peripheral blood CD8+ and CD4+ T cells from healthy donors, Susac syndrome patients and multiple sclerosis patients. Treatment-naive patients with stable or active relapsing-remitting disease fulfilling revised McDonald criteria were used as multiple sclerosis controls. Bulk CD8+ and CD4+ T cells were purified magnetically by negative isolation, whereas CD8+ TEMRA cells were enriched by FACS. Blood was drawn into EDTA tubes, processed within 24 hours, and PBMCs were isolated by density gradient centrifugation. PBMCs intended for TCR sequencing were cryopreserved in liquid nitrogen and thawed later in a water bath at 37 degrees C. Purity of sorted or isolated CD4+, CD8+ and CD8+ TEMRA cells was at least 90%. The germline V gene specifies MDHEN as CDR1 and SYDVKM as CDR2. V loses 7 bases at its end and J loses 3 bases; junction bases beyond the gene matches: 4. The CDR3 contains 13 residues, cysteine and phenylalanine counted. Of all the DNA, just the CDR3 is kept, 39 bases in frame from base 1.

RNA was extracted using the RNeasy kit, and roughly 0.5 to 1 ug of the RNA was reverse transcribed with random hexamers. The immunoSEQ multiplex PCR assay, covering 54 Vbeta and 13 Jbeta segments, was used to amplify TCR beta CDR3 regions. To correct PCR amplification bias, a synthetic template baseline was used for both primer optimization and computational correction. Under the source paper's analysis protocol: Reads were annotated to V, D and J genes per IMGT and analyzed with immunoSEQ Analyzer, keeping only productive sequences. Clonality was computed as one minus Shannon entropy normalized by log2 of the number of productive unique sequences. For each patient and control, public and private clones were evaluated among the 100 most prevalent clones. Clones were defined as Susac-specific when absent from the healthy and MS cohorts, from some 1,100 published viral clones and from other ImmuneACCESS disease sequences. TCRdb redid the processing of the public reads, applying fastp at Q25 and MiXCR, and retained in-frame beta chains. Every distinct CDR3 protein forms one entry, paired with its most common genes and DNA. The V and J calls were not made by the authors but by TCRdb's processing. This sample is represented by about 120,000 distinct CDR3 sequences; approximately 93% of them were singletons. Together, the top ten hold 0.093% of the sample.

The chain is assembled from TRBV28 and TRBJ1-2; 8 middle bases align to TRBD1. This sequence originates from a human donor with multiple sclerosis. Sequenced sample: CD4+ T cells from PBMCs. The CDR3 region has the sequence CASTGTGYYGYTF. The nucleotide sequence reads TGTGCCAGCACCGGGACAGGATACTATGGCTACACCTTC.